This T cell receptor (beta chain) was retrieved from a study of regulatory T cells in long-lasting Graves disease. Time point indicated: newly diagnosed GD, antithyroid drugs for less than 3 months. Scientists built the TCR library using RNA that was extracted from PBMCs. The germline V and J ends were trimmed by 1 base and 6 bases, with 16 bases remaining between them. Germline loops: CDR1 LNHNV, CDR2 YYDKDF (reference sequence). The CDR3 has 16 amino acids. This clonotype was counted ten times or more. Arm-PCR of CDR3 regions and iRepertoire HTBI primers were the basis on which TCR beta libraries were built. TCRdb processed the multiplex PCR reads anew with MiXCR; each CDR3 protein has one entry. The sample comprises 400,000 to 550,000 distinct CDR3 sequences, 15% of which are singletons, and roughly 17% rests with the top ten. This sample was shared with a second study, whose subject was T cells in Graves' hyperthyroidism and ophthalmopathy.

The chain uses TRBV15 and TRBJ2-1; possible D gene TRBD1, 6 bases. The sequence derives from a woman between 25 and 40 years old with Graves disease. Specimen: peripheral blood mononuclear cells (PBMCs), collected at new diagnosis, from a patient treated with antithyroid drugs. CDR3 nucleotides: TGTGCCACCAGCAGAGTGGCAGGGGCGACCTTCAATGAGCAGTTCTTC. Amino acid sequence: CATSRVAGATFNEQFF.